This T cell receptor beta chain was captured by sequencing in a study of identical twins. The CDR3 consists of 13 residues. CDR1 KGHSH and CDR2 LQKENI come from the germline V gene. The ends were cut back, 6 bases at V and 7 bases at J, with 13 bases in the middle. TCRdb fed the 5' RACE reads into MiXCR, producing one record per CDR3 protein. Of 450,000 to 600,000 distinct CDR3 sequences listed, about 20% were seen once; the top ten hold about 0.5%. This clonotype was seen a handful of times. The same data also contributed to another study, on yellow fever vaccine responses in identical twins.

The receptor comes from a woman between 18 and 30 years old in good health. The sample comprised CD4+ T cells sorted from blood. The rearrangement joins TRBV18 to TRBJ2-1; D is undetermined. CDR3 residues: CASSLERTNEQFF. In DNA, the CDR3 is TGTGCCAGCTCCCTTGAGCGCACAAATGAGCAGTTCTTC.